The rows below give T cell receptor beta chains drawn from one sample of a study of shared clonotypes between healthy human individuals. Clones were sequenced by immunoSEQ multiplex PCR, and TCRdb holds only the in-frame ones, with some missing. The table lists hundreds of thousands of clones, 74% of them singletons, with about 1.7% in the top ten. Input material: memory CD4+ T cells sorted from blood. The receptors come from a woman in her twenties or thirties in good health. Each CDR3 is given with its conserved first and last residue. The D gene is left open where the match is weak. Some rows have no size entry. The others give once, few or many, or a class for an expanded clone.

NA	NA	TRBV27	TRBJ2-2	CASSYSGSNTGELFF	TGTGCCAGCAGTTACTCGGGTTCGAACACCGGGGAGCTGTTTTTT
NA	NA	TRBV5-4	TRBJ2-3	CAGAVNSYTDTQYF	TGTGCCGGGGCTGTTAACTCCTACACAGATACGCAGTATTTT
NA	NA	TRBV19	TRBJ2-2	CASSIWRVKGELFF	TGTGCCAGTAGTATCTGGCGGGTCAAGGGGGAGCTGTTTTTT
NA	NA	TRBV5-1	TRBJ1-4	CASSSTPATNEKLFF	TGCGCCAGCAGCTCGACCCCAGCAACTAATGAAAAACTGTTTTTT
NA	NA	TRBV7-9	TRBJ2-1	CASSLEYSTSEQFF	TGTGCCAGCAGCTTAGAATACTCGACAAGTGAGCAGTTCTTC
NA	NA	TRBV7-8	TRBJ2-4	CASSLENIQYF	TGTGCCAGCAGCCTTGAAAACATTCAGTACTTC
few	NA	TRBV27	TRBJ2-7	CASSGAALEEDEQYF	TGTGCCAGCAGCGGGGCCGCCTTAGAAGAGGACGAGCAGTACTTC
NA	NA	TRBV5-1	TRBJ2-5	CASRRGQQETQYF	TGCGCCAGCAGGCGGGGCCAGCAAGAGACCCAGTACTTC
once	NA	TRBV5-1	TRBJ2-7	CASSPDREGEQYF	TGCGCCAGCAGCCCGGACAGGGAGGGCGAGCAGTACTTC
NA	NA	TRBV2	TRBJ1-2	CASSEWGLNGYTF	TGTGCCAGCAGTGAGTGGGGGCTCAATGGCTACACCTTC
NA	NA	TRBV6-1	TRBJ1-3	CASVSGDSGNTIYF	TGTGCCAGCGTGTCAGGGGACTCTGGAAACACCATATATTTT
NA	NA	TRBV28	TRBJ2-7	CASGTSRGFYEQYF	TGTGCCAGCGGAACTTCCAGGGGTTTCTACGAGCAGTACTTC
NA	TRBD2	TRBV5-1	TRBJ2-1	CASSLTSGTQFF	TGCGCCAGCAGCTTGACTAGCGGTACGCAGTTCTTC
NA	TRBD2	TRBV27	TRBJ2-1	CASSLRLAGEGGSFF	TGTGCCAGCAGCCTCAGACTAGCGGGAGAAGGAGGTTCGTTCTTC